This T cell receptor beta chain was profiled in a study of cytomegalovirus exposure and HLA in healthy donors. Study-wide results and limits: Most observed TCR sequences were rare, whereas some public TCRs were detected in many donors.

In the case of this clone: Antigen unknown.

The PCR used 60 Vbeta and 13 Jbeta primers. Using immunoSEQ multiplex PCR, the repertoire was profiled, and TCRdb retains in-frame clones only, with some absent. Here the sample table reports some 39,000 clones. Trimming shortened V by 0 bases and J by 0 bases, and 7 bases separated the two germline ends. The CDR3 length is 14 residues. Germline V CDR1 and CDR2: SGHNT, YYREEE (reference sequence). Sequenced material: PBMCs. This receptor was obtained from a man aged 25-45 years in good health and CMV-seronegative. V is TRBV5-4 and J is TRBJ2-7; no firm D call. CDR3 sequence: CASSLAGYSYEQYF. CDR3 DNA: TGTGCCAGCAGCTTGGCAGGTTACTCCTACGAGCAGTACTTC.